One and the same sample provided the 9 T cell receptor beta chains below, sequenced in a study of T cells in Graves' hyperthyroidism and ophthalmopathy. Amplified regions were TCR beta CDR3 sequences from RNA transcripts. During a first-round RT-PCR of the TCR CDR3, the HTBI primer set was used. One entry per CDR3 protein, called by TCRdb with MiXCR from the multiplex PCR reads. This table has roughly 580,000 distinct CDR3 sequences, roughly 13% appearing once. The sequencing sample was made of blood. These TCRs come from a woman aged 30 to 39 with Graves' hyperthyroidism that later progressed to Graves' ophthalmopathy.

This clonotype came up a few times. CDR3 nucleotides: TGTGCCAGCAGCTTAAGGGTGTATAGCAATCAGCCCCAGCATTTT. This gives the protein CASSLRVYSNQPQHF. The chain carries TRBV7-2 and TRBJ1-5; D remains ambiguous. CDR3 length equals 15 residues. Trimming shortened V by 2 bases and J by 0 bases, and 8 bases separated the two germline ends. Germline CDR1 SGHTA, CDR2 FQGNSA.

The chain carries TRBV19 and TRBJ1-2, with 7 bases lining up with TRBD1. V trimming: 6 bases; J trimming: 5 bases; junction bases outside the gene matches: 9. This CDR3 spans 14 amino acids. Germline lookup yields CDR1 LNHDA and CDR2 SQIVND (reference sequence). The CDR3 bases are TGTGCCAGTAGACCTCTTGGGACAGAATATGGCTACACCTTC. The encoded protein is CASRPLGTEYGYTF.

The rearrangement uses TRBV19 and TRBJ2-2; unclear D gene. V was cut by 6 bases and J by 1 base, with 12 bases left in between. This CDR3 has 15 residues. Germline assignment: CDR1 LNHDA and CDR2 SQIVND (reference sequence). This chain's CDR3 is CASSPLTRNTGELFF. The CDR3 bases are TGTGCCAGTAGCCCCCTGACTCGGAACACCGGGGAGCTGTTTTTT.

This clonotype was recorded many times. The rearrangement joins TRBV12-3 or TRBV12-4 to TRBJ1-1; 11 bases are shared with TRBD1. The J segment lost 6 bases and the V segment lost 7 bases, leaving 7 bases of the junction unmatched. The CDR3 totals 14 residues. CDR3 in amino acids: CASTPVGQGAEAFF. The CDR3 DNA is TGTGCCAGCACCCCGGTGGGACAGGGGGCTGAAGCTTTCTTT.

The V call is TRBV12-3 or TRBV12-4, the J call TRBJ2-6; D not resolved. V dropped 5 bases and J dropped 0 bases, with 8 bases sitting between them. The CDR3 extends over 15 amino acids. CDR3 in amino acids: CASSPALSGANVLTF. CDR3 in DNA: TGTGCCAGCAGTCCAGCCCTCTCTGGGGCCAACGTCCTGACTTTC.

This clonotype was recorded at least ten times. This rearrangement joins TRBV7-2 to TRBJ2-2; 9 nucleotides line up with TRBD1. CDR1 is SGHTA and CDR2 is FQGNSA in the germline V gene. J gave up 2 bases and V 1 base, and 2 bases lay outside the gene matches. The length of the CDR3 is 16 residues. CDR3 loop: CASSLGGQGNTGELFF. Written as DNA, the CDR3 is TGTGCCAGCAGCTTAGGGGGACAGGGAAACACCGGGGAGCTGTTTTTT.

This clonotype has ten or more counts. The chain couples TRBV2 to TRBJ1-1; TRBD1 might be the D (6 bases). CDR1 is SNHLY, CDR2 FYNNEI, per germline. This CDR3 is 13 amino acids long. The V and J ends lost 7 bases and 4 bases respectively, with 13 bases between them. The CDR3 nucleotides read TGTGCCAGCAAAACAGGGAGAAGCACTGAAGCTTTCTTT. Protein: CASKTGRSTEAFF.

The chain combines TRBV5-1 with TRBJ2-5, with D possibly being TRBD1 (6 bases). Trimming took 3 bases from V and 0 from J, leaving 9 bases between them. This CDR3 is built from 14 residues. Germline V gene data show CDR1 as SGHRS and CDR2 as YFSETQ. This chain's CDR3 is CASSSGTYQETQYF. As DNA, the CDR3 is TGCGCCAGCAGCTCTGGGACATACCAAGAGACCCAGTACTTC.

This chain links TRBV7-9 with TRBJ2-7, with 7 bases that match TRBD2. Per germline, CDR1 SEHNR and CDR2 FQNEAQ (reference sequence). The CDR3 contains 14 residues. Trimming removed 5 bases from V and 2 bases from J; junction bases left unmatched: 6. CDR3 sequence (DNA): TGTGCCAGCAGCCAAGCTGGGACTACCTACGAGCAGTACTTC. Its protein is CASSQAGTTYEQYF. The whole variable domain, filled in from reference TRBV7-9 and TRBJ2-7, reads DTGVSQNPRHKITKRGQNVTFRCDPISEHNRLYWYRQTLGQGPEFLTYFQNEAQLEKSRLLSDRFSAERPKGSFSTLEIQRTEQGDSAMYLCASSQAGTTYEQYFGPGTRLTVT.